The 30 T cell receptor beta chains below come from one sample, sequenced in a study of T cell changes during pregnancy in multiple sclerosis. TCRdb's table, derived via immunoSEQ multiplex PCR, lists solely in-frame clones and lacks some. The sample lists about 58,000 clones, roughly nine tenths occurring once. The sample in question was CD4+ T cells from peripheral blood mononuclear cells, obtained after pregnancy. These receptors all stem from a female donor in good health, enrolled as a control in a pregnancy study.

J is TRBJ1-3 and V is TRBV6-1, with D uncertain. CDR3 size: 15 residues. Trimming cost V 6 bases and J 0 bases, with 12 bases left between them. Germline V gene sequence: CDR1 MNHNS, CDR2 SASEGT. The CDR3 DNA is TGTGCCAGCAGCCCTGAGGCGAACTCTGGAAACACCATATATTTT. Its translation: CASSPEANSGNTIYF.

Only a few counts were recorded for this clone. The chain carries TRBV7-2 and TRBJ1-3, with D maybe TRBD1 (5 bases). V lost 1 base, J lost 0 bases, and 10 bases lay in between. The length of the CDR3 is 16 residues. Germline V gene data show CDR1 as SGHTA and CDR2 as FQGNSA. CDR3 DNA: TGTGCCAGCAGCTTAGGGCCCCAGGGCTCTGGAAACACCATATATTTT. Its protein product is CASSLGPQGSGNTIYF.

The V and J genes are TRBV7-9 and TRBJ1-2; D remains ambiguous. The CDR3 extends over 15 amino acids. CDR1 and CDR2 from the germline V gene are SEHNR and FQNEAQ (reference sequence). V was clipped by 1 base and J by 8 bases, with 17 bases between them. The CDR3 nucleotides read TGTGCCAGCAGCTTAGTGGTCGATCCTGCGGGGGGCTACACCTTC. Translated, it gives CASSLVVDPAGGYTF.

In DNA, the CDR3 is TGCGCCAGCAGCCCGGGGGGTAGGGAGACCCAGTACTTC. It specifies CASSPGGRETQYF. The chain recombines TRBV5-1 with TRBJ2-5; 7 nucleotides match TRBD2. CDR1 is SGHRS, CDR2 YFSETQ, per germline. The length of the CDR3 is 13 residues. Germline trimming cut 4 bases from V and 5 bases from J; bases unmatched to any gene: 5.

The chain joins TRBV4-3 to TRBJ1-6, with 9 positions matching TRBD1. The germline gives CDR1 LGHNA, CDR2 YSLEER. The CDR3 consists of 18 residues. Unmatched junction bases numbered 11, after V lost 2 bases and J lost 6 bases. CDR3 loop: CASSQYGLSGQGNSPLHF. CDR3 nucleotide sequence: TGCGCCAGCAGCCAATATGGGCTCTCGGGACAGGGTAATTCACCCCTCCACTTT.

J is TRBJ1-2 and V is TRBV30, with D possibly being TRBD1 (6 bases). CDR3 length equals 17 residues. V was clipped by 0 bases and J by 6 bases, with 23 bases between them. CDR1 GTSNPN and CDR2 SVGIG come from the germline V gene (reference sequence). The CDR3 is CAWSVPLAGQTRDGYTF. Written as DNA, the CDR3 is TGTGCCTGGAGTGTACCTCTGGCTGGACAGACACGAGATGGCTACACCTTC.

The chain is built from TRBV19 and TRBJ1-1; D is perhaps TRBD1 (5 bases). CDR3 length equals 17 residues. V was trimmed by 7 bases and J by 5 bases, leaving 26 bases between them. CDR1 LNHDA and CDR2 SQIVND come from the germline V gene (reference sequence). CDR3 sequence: CASTVPQGMTRGTEAFF. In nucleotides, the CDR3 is TGTGCCAGTACGGTTCCTCAGGGAATGACAAGGGGTACTGAAGCTTTCTTT.

The CDR3 here is CASRSGWMTGATGEKLFF. The CDR3 region has the DNA TGTGCCAGTAGATCGGGGTGGATGACAGGGGCCACTGGGGAAAAACTGTTTTTT. The chain carries TRBV19 and TRBJ1-4; 8 bases fit TRBD1. In germline, CDR1 is LNHDA, CDR2 SQIVND (reference sequence). The CDR3 covers 18 residues. V trimming: 6 bases; J trimming: 8 bases; junction bases outside the gene matches: 20.

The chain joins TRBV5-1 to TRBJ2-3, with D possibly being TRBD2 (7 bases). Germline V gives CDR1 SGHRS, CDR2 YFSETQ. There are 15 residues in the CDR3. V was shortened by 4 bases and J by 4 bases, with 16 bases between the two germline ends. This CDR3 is CASSPGRGGADTQYF. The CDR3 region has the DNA TGCGCCAGCAGCCCGGGAAGGGGGGGAGCAGATACGCAGTATTTT.

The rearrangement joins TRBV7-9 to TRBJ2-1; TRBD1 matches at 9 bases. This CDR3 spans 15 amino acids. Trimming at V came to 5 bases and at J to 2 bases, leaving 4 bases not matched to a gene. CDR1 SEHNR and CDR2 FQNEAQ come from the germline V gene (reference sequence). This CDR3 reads CASSRGQGPYNEQFF. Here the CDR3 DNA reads TGTGCCAGCAGCCGGGGACAGGGCCCCTACAATGAGCAGTTCTTC.

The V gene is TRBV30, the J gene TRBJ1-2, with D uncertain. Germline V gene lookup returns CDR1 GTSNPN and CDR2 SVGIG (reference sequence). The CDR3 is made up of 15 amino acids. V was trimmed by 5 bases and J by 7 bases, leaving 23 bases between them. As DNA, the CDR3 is TGTGCCTGGTCTCTAAAGACTGGATACTATGCTGGCTACACCTTC. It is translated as CAWSLKTGYYAGYTF.

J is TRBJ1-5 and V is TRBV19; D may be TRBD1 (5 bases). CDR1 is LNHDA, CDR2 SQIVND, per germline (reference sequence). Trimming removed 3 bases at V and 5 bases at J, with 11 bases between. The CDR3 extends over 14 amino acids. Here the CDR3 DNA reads TGTGCCAGTAGTATCTCGACAGACCATCAGCCCCAGCATTTT. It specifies CASSISTDHQPQHF. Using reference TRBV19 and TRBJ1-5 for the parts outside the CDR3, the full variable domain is DGGITQSPKYLFRKEGQNVTLSCEQNLNHDAMYWYRQDPGQGLRLIYYSQIVNDFQKGDIAEGYSVSREKKESFPLTVTSAQKNPTAFYLCASSISTDHQPQHFGDGTRLSIL.

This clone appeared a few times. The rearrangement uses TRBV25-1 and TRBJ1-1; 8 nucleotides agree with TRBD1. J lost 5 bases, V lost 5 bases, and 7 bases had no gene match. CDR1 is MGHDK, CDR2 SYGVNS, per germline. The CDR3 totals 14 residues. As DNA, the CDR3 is TGTGCCAGCAGTAAGGACAGGGATCGGACTGAAGCTTTCTTT. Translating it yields CASSKDRDRTEAFF.

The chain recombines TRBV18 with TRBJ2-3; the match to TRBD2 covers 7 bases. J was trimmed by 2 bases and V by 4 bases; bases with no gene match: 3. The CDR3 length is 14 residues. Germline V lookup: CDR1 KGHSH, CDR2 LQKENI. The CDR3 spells CASSLSGATDTQYF. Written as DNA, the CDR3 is TGTGCCAGCTCACTAAGCGGGGCCACAGATACGCAGTATTTT.

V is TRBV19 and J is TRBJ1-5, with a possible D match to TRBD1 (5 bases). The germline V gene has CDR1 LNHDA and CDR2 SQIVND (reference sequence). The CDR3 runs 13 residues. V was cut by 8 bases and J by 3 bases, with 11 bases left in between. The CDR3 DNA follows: TGTGCCAGTGGGGGGGGTTACAATCAGCCCCAGCATTTT. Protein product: CASGGGYNQPQHF. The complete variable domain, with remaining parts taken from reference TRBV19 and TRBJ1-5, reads DGGITQSPKYLFRKEGQNVTLSCEQNLNHDAMYWYRQDPGQGLRLIYYSQIVNDFQKGDIAEGYSVSREKKESFPLTVTSAQKNPTAFYLCASGGGYNQPQHFGDGTRLSIL.

The CDR3 DNA reads TGTGCCAGCAGCTTAGTGAGCGGGGGGGCCACAGATACGCAGTATTTT. It specifies CASSLVSGGATDTQYF. The chain combines TRBV7-9 with TRBJ2-3, with 10 bases identical to TRBD2. Germline CDR1 reads SEHNR; CDR2 reads FQNEAQ (reference sequence). Trimming cost V 1 base and J 2 bases; bases outside gene matches: 3. The CDR3 has 16 amino acids.

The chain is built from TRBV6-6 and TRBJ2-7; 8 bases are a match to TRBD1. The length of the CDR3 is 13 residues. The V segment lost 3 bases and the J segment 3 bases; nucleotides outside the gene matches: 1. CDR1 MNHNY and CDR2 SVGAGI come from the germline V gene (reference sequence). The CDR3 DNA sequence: TGTGCCAGCAGTTATGACAGGGGCTACGAGCAGTACTTC. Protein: CASSYDRGYEQYF.

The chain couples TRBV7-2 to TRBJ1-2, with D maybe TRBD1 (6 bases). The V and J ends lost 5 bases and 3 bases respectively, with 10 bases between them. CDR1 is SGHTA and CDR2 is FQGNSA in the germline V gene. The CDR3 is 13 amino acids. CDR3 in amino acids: CASSTGNDYGYTF. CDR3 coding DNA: TGTGCCAGCAGCACAGGGAACGACTATGGCTACACCTTC.

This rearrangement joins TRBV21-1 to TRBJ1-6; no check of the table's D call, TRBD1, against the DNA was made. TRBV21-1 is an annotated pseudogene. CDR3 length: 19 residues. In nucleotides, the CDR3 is TGTGCCAGCAGCAAACAACACAGGGGGAGTAGCTCCTATAATTCACCCCTCCACTTT. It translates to CASSKQHRGSSSYNSPLHF.

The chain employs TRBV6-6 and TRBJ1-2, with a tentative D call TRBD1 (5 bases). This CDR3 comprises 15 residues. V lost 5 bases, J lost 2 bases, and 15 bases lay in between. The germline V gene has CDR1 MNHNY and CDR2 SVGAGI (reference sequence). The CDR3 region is CASSPQGGLNYGYTF. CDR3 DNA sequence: TGTGCCAGCAGTCCTCAGGGCGGATTAAACTATGGCTACACCTTC.

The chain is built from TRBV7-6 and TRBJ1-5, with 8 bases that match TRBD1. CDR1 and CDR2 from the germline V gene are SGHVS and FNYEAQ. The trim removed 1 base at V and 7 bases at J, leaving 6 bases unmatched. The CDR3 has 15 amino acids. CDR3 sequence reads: CASSLEDRVRQPQHF. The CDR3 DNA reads TGTGCCAGCAGCTTAGAGGACAGGGTTCGGCAGCCCCAGCATTTT. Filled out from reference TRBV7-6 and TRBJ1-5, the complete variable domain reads GAGVSQSPRYKVTKRGQDVALRCDPISGHVSLYWYRQALGQGPEFLTYFNYEAQQDKSGLPNDRFSAERPEGSISTLTIQRTEQRDSAMYRCASSLEDRVRQPQHFGDGTRLSIL.

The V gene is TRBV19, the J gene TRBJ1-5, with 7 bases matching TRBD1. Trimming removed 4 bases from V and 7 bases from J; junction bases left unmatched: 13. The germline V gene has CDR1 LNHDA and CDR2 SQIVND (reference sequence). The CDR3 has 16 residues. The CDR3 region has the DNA TGTGCCAGTAGTAATACCGTGACAGGGAATAACCAGCCCCAGCATTTT. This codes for CASSNTVTGNNQPQHF.

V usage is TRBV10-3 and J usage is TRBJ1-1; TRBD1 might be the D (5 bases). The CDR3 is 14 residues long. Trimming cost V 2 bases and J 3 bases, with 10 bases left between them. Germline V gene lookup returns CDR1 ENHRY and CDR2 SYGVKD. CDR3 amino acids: CAISEDSTYTEAFF. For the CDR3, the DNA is TGTGCCATCAGTGAGGACAGCACTTACACTGAAGCTTTCTTT.

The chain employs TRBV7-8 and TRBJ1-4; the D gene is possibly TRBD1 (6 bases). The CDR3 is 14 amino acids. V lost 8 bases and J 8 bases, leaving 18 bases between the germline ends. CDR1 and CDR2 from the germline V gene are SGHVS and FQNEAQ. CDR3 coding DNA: TGTGCCAGCGGAAGGGGCCCAGGGGTAGAAAAACTGTTTTTT. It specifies CASGRGPGVEKLFF. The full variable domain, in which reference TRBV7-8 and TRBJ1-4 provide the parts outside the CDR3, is GAGVSQSPRYKVAKRGQDVALRCDPISGHVSLFWYQQALGQGPEFLTYFQNEAQLDKSGLPSDRFFAERPEGSVSTLKIQRTQQEDSAVYLCASGRGPGVEKLFFGSGTQLSVL.

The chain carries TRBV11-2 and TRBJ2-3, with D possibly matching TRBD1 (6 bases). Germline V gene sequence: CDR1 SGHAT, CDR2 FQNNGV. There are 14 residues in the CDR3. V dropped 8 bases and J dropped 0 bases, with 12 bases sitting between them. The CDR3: CASRLRGSTDTQYF. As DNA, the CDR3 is TGTGCCAGCCGTCTCAGGGGTAGCACAGATACGCAGTATTTT. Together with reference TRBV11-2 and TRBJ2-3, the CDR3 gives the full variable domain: EAGVAQSPRYKIIEKRQSVAFWCNPISGHATLYWYQQILGQGPKLLIQFQNNGVVDDSQLPKDRFSAERLKGVDSTLKIQPAKLEDSAVYLCASRLRGSTDTQYFGPGTRLTVL.

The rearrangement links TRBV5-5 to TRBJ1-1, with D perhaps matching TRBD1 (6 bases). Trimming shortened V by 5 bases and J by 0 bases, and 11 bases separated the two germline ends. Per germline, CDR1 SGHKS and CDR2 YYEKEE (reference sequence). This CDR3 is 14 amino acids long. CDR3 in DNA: TGTGCCAGCAGTTTTCAGGGGATGAACACTGAAGCTTTCTTT. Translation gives CASSFQGMNTEAFF.

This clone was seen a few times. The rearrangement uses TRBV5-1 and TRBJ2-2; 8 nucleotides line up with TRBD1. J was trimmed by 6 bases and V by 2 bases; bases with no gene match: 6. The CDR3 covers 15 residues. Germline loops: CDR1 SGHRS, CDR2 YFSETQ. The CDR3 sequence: CASSLGQGYSGELFF. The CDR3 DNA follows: TGCGCCAGCAGCTTAGGACAGGGCTATTCCGGGGAGCTGTTTTTT. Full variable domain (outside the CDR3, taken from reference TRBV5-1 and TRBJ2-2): KAGVTQTPRYLIKTRGQQVTLSCSPISGHRSVSWYQQTPGQGLQFLFEYFSETQRNKGNFPGRFSGRQFSNSRSEMNVSTLELGDSALYLCASSLGQGYSGELFFGEGSRLTVL.

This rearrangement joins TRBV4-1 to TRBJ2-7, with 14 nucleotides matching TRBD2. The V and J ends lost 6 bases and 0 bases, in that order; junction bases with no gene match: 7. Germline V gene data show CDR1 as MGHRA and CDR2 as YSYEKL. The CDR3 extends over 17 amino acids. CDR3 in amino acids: CASSHPGLAGDSYEQYF. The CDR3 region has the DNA TGCGCCAGCAGTCACCCGGGACTAGCGGGGGACTCCTACGAGCAGTACTTC.

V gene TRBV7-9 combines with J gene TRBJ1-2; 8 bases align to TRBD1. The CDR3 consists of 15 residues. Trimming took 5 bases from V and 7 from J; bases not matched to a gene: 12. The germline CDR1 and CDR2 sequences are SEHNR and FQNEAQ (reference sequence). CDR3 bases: TGTGCCAGCAGCCTAACTGGACAGGGCTCTACTGGCTACACCTTC. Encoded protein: CASSLTGQGSTGYTF.

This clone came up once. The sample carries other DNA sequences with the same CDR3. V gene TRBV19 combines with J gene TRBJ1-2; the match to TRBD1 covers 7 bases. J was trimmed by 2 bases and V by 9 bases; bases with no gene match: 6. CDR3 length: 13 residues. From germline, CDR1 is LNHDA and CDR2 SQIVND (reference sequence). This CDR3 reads CASRQGGNYGYTF. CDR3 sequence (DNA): TGTGCCAGCAGACAGGGCGGGAACTATGGCTACACCTTC.